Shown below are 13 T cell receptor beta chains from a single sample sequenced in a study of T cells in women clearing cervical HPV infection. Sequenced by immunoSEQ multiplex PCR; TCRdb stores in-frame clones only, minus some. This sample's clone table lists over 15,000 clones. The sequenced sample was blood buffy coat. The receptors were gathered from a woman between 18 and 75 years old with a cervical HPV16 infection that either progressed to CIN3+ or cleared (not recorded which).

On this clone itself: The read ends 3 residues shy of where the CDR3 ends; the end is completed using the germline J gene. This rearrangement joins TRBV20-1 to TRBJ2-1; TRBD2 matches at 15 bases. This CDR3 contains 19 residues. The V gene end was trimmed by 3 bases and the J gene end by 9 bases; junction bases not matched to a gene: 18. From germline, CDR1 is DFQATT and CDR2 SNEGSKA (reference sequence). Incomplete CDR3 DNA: TGCAGTGCTAGCCTATCCCTCCAAATCCCGGGACTAGCGGGGGGTGAG. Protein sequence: CSASLSLQIPGLAGGE. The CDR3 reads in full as CSASLSLQIPGLAGGEQFF.

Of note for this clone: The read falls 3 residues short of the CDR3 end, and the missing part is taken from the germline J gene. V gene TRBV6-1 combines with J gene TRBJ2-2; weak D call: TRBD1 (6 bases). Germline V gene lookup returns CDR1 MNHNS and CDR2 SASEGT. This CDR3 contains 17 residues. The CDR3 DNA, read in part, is TGTGCCAGCAGTGAATCTGGGGGCTCCTCTGGGGCCAACGTG. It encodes CASSESGGSSGANV. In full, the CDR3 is CASSESGGSSGANVLFF.

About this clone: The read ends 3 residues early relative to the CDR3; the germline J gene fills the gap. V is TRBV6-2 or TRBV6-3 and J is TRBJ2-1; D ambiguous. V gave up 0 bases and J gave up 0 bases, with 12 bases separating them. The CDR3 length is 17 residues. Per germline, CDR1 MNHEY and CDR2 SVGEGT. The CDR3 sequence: CASSYSSSSRSYNEQFF. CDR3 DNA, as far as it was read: TGTGCCAGCAGTTACTCGAGTAGCTCCCGCTCCTACAATGAG.

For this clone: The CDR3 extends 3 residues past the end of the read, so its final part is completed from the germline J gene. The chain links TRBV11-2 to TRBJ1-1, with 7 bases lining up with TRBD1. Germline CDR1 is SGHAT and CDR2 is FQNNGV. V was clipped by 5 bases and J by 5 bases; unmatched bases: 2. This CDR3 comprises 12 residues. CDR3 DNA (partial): TGTGCCAGCAGCGACAGGGTGACTGAA. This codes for CASSDRVTE. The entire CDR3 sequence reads CASSDRVTEAFF.

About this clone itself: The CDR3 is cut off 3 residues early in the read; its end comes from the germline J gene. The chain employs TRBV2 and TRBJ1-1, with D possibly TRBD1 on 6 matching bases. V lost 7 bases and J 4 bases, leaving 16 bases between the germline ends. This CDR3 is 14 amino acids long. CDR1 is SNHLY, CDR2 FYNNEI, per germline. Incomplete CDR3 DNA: TGTGCCAGCATCCTAGGGGGTCCAGGCACTGAA. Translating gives CASILGGPGTE. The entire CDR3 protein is CASILGGPGTEAFF.

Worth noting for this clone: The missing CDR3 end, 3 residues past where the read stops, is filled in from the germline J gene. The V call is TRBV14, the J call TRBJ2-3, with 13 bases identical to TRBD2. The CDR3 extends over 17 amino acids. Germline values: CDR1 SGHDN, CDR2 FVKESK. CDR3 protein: CASSRTSGRAMLETQYF. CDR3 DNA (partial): TGTGCCAGCAGCCGCACTAGCGGGAGGGCCATGTTAGAGACG.

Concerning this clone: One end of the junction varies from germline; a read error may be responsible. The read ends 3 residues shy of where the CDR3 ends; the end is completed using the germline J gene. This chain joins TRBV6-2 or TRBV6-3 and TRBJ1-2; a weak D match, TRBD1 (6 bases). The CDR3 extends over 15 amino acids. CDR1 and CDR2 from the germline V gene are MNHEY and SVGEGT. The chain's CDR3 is CASRYIGGSGYGYTF. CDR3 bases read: TGTGCCAGCCGTTATATAGGGGGATCCGGCTATGGC.

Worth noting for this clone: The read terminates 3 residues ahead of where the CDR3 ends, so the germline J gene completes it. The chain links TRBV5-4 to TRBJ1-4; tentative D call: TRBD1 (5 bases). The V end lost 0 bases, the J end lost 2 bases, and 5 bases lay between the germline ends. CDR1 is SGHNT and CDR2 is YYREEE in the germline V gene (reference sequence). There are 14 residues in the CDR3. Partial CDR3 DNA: TGTGCCAGCAGCTTGGACAGGACTAATGAAAAA. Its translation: CASSLDRTNEK. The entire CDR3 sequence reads CASSLDRTNEKLFF. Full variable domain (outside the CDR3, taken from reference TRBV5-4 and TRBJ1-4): ETGVTQSPTHLIKTRGQQVTLRCSSQSGHNTVSWYQQALGQGPQFIFQYYREEENGRGNFPPRFSGLQFPNYSSELNVNALELDDSALYLCASSLDRTNEKLFFGSGTQLSVL.

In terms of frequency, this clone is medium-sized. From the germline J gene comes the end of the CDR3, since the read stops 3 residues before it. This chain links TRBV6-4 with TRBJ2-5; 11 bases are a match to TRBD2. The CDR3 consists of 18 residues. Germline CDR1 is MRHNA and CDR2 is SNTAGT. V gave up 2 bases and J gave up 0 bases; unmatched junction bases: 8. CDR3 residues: CASSDPSGGRGYQETQYF. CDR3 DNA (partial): TGTGCCAGCAGTGACCCTAGCGGGGGGCGGGGTTACCAAGAGACC.

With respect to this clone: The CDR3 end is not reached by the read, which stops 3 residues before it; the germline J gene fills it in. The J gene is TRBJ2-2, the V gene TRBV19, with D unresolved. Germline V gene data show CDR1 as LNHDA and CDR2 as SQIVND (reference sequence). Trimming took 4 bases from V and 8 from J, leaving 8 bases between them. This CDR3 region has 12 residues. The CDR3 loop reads CASSKESGELFF. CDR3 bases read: TGTGCCAGTAGTAAAGAATCTGGGGAG.

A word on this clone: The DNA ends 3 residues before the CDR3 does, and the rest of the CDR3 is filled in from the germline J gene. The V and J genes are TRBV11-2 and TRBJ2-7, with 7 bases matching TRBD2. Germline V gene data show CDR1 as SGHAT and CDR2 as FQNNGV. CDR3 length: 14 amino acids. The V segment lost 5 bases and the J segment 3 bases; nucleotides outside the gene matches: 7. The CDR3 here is CASSTAGRVYEQYF. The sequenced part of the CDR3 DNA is TGTGCCAGCAGCACCGCAGGGAGGGTCTACGAG.

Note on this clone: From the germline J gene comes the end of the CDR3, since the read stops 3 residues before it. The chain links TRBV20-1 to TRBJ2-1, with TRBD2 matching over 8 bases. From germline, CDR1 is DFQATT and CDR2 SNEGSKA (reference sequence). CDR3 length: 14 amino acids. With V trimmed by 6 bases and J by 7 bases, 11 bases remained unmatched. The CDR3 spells CSAPSAGGANEQFF. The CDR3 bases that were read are TGCAGTGCGCCATCCGCGGGGGGCGCGAATGAG.

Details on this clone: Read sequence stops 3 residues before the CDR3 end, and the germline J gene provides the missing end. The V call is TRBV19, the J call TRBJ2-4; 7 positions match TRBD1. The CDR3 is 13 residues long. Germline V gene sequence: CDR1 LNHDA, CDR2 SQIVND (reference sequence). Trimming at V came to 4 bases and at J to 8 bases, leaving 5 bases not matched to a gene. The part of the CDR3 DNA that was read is TGTGCCAGTAGTACAGGGGGAAGAGACATT. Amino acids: CASSTGGRDI. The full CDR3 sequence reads CASSTGGRDIQYF.